This T cell receptor beta chain was sequenced for a study of OX40 agonist ivuxolimab in advanced cancers. Study at large: Every patient in dose escalation had hepatocellular carcinoma, melanoma, renal cell or head and neck cancer.

V shed 4 bases and J shed 6 bases, with 12 bases lying between them. The CDR3 is made up of 14 amino acids. Germline assignment: CDR1 MNHNS and CDR2 SASEGT. With respect to this clone: The antigen is unknown.

Study-level results: Blood T cells, both CD4+ and CD8+, expanded clonally by week 6 at 0.1 to 3.0 mg/kg.

TCRdb keeps only in-frame clones here, not all; method: immunoSEQ multiplex PCR. The sample consists of 35,000 to 40,000 clones, more than 75% of them appearing once. This clonotype was sampled from an adult with an advanced solid tumor such as melanoma, head and neck, liver or kidney cancer. Specimen: CD4+ or CD8+ T cells sorted from blood, collected in a trial of the OX40 agonist ivuxolimab. J is TRBJ1-4 and V is TRBV6-1, with D perhaps matching TRBD1 (5 bases). CDR3 loop: CASSVIGADEKLFF. In nucleotides, the CDR3 is TGTGCCAGCAGTGTAATCGGGGCGGATGAAAAACTGTTTTTT.